The TCR beta chain described here comes from a study of blood T cells in healthy people across ages. On this clonotype: What it binds is unknown.

PBMCs were isolated at a quantity of at least 7 million per sample. PCR was performed a second time for about 6 to 12 cycles using a sample-barcoded 5' primer and a J-beta primer mix. The template-switch adaptor was a 5' adaptor with 12 random nucleotides. It tagged each cDNA molecule. TCRdb fed the 5' RACE reads into MiXCR, producing one record per CDR3 protein. In the table there are fewer than 2,000,000 distinct CDR3 sequences, roughly 30% of which are singletons. Study-wide results and limits: Leaving the PBMCs unsorted stopped any conclusive comparison of naive versus antigen-experienced cells.

Per the germline V gene, CDR1 is SGHVS and CDR2 is FNYEAQ. The length of the CDR3 is 17 residues. Sequencing was performed on blood. The V gene is TRBV7-6, the J gene TRBJ2-5; TRBD2 matches 7 bases. The DNA end favors TRBJ2-7, so the J call may be wrong. The clonotype comes from a woman under 40 in good health. The CDR3 is CASSLFAGGSMYNEQYF. The CDR3 nucleotides are TGTGCCAGCAGCTTATTCGCTGGCGGGAGTATGTACAACGAGCAGTACTTC.